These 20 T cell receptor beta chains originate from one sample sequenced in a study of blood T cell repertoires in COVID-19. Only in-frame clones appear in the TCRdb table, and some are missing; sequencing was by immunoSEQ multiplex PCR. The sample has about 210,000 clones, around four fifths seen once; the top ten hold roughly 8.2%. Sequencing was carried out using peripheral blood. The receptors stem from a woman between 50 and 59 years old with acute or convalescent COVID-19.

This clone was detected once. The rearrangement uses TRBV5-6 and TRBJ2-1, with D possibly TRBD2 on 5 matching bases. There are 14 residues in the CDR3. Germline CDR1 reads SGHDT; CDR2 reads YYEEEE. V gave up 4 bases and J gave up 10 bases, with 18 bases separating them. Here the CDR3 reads CASSVGYPPGEQFF. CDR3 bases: TGTGCCAGCAGCGTGGGGTATCCGCCGGGGGAGCAGTTCTTC.

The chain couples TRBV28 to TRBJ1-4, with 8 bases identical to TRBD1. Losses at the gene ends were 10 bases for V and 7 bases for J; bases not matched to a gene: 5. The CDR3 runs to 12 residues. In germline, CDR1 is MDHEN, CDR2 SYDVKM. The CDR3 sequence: CATTDRAEKLFF. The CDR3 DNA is TGTGCCACCACGGACAGGGCTGAAAAACTGTTTTTT.

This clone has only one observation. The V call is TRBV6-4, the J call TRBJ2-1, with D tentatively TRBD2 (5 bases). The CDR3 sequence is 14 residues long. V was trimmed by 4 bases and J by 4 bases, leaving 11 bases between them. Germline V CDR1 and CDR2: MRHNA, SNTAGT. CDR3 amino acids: CASSVLARYNEQFF. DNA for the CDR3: TGTGCCAGCAGTGTATTAGCGAGGTACAATGAGCAGTTCTTC.

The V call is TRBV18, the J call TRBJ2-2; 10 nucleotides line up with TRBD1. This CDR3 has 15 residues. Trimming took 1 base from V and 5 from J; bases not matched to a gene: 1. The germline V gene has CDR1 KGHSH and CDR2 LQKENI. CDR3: CASSPRDRGTGELFF. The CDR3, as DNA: TGTGCCAGCTCACCACGGGACAGGGGTACCGGGGAGCTGTTTTTT.

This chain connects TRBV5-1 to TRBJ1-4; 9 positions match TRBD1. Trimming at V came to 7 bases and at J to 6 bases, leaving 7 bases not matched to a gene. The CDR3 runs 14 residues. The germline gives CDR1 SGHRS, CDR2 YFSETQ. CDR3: CASGYRGRDEKLFF. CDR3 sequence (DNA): TGCGCCAGCGGATACAGGGGGCGCGATGAAAAACTGTTTTTT.

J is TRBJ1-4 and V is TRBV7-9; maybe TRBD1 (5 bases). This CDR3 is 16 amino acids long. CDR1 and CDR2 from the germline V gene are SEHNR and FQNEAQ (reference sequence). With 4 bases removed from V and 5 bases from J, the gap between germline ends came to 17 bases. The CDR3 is CASSSLAEGVNEKLFF. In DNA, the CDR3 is TGTGCCAGCAGCTCCCTAGCGGAAGGGGTCAATGAAAAACTGTTTTTT.

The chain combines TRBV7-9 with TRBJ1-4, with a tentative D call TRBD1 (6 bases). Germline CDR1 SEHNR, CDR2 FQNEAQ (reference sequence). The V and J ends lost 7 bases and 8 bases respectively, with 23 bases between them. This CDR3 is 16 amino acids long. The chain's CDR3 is CASNNGRGGLREKLFF. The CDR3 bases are TGTGCCAGCAACAATGGAAGGGGGGGCCTTAGAGAAAAACTGTTTTTT.

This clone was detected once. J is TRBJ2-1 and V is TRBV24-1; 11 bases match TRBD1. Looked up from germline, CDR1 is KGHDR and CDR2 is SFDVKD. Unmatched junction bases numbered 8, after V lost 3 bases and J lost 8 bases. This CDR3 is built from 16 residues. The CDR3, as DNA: TGTGCCACCAGTGATGGGGGGACAGGGGGGTTGGATGAGCAGTTCTTC. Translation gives CATSDGGTGGLDEQFF.

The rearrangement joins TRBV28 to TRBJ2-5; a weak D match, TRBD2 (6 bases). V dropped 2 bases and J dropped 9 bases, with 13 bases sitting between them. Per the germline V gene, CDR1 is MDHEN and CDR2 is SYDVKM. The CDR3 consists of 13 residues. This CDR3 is CASSLDTQRAQYF. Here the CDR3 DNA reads TGTGCCAGCAGTTTAGATACTCAGCGGGCCCAGTACTTC.

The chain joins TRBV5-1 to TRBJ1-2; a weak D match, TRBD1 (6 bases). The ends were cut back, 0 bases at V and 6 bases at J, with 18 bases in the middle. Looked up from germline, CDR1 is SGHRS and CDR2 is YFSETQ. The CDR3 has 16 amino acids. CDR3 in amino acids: CASSLAVGRGGDGYTF. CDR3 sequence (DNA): TGCGCCAGCAGCTTGGCCGTCGGCAGGGGAGGGGATGGCTACACCTTC.

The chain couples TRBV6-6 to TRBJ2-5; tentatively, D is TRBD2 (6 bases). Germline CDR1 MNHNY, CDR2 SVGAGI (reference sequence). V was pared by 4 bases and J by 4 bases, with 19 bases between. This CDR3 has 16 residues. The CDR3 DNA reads TGTGCCAGCAGTTTCTCACCAACCGGGACTTCAGAGACCCAGTACTTC. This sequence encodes CASSFSPTGTSETQYF.

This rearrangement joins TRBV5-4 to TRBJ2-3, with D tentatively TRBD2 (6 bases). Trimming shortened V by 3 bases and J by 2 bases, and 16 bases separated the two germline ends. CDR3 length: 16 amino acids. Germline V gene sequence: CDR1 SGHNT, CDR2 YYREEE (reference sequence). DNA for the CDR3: TGTGCCAGCAGCTCTGCCACGACTAGGGACACAGATACGCAGTATTTT. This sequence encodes CASSSATTRDTDTQYF.

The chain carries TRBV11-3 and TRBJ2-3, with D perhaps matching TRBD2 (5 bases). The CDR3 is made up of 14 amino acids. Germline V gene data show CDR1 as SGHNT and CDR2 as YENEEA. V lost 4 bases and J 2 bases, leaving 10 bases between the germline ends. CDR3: CASSSKADTDTQYF. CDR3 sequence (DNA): TGTGCCAGCAGCTCAAAAGCGGACACAGATACGCAGTATTTT. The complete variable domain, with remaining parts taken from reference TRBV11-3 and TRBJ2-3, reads EAGVVQSPRYKIIEKKQPVAFWCNPISGHNTLYWYLQNLGQGPELLIRYENEEAVDDSQLPKDRFSAERLKGVDSTLKIQPAELGDSAVYLCASSSKADTDTQYFGPGTRLTVL.

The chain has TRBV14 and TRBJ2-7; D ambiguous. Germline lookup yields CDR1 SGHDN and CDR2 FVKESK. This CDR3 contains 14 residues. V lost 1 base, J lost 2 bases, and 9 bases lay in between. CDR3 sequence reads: CASSQGSYTYEQYF. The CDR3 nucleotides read TGTGCCAGCAGCCAAGGTTCTTACACCTACGAGCAGTACTTC.

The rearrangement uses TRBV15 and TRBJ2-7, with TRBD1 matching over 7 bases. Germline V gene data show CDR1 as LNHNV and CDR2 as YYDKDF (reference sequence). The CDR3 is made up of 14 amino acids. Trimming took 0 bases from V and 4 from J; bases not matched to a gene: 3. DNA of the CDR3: TGTGCCACCAGCAGAGATACAGGGGTATACGAGCAGTACTTC. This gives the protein CATSRDTGVYEQYF.

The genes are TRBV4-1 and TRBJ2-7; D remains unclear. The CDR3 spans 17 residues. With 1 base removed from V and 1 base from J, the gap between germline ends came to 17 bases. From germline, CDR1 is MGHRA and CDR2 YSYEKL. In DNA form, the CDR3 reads TGCGCCAGCAGCCAAGGAATCCACAGCACCGCTTCCTACGAGCAGTACTTC. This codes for CASSQGIHSTASYEQYF.

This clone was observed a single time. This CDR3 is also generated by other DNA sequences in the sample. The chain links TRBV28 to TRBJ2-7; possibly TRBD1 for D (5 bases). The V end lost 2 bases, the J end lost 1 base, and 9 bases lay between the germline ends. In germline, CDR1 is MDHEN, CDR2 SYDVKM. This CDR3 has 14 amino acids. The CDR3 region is CASSLRGRSYEQYF. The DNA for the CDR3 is TGTGCCAGCAGTTTAAGGGGCAGGTCCTACGAGCAGTACTTC. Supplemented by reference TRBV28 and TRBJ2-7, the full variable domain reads DVKVTQSSRYLVKRTGEKVFLECVQDMDHENMFWYRQDPGLGLRLIYFSYDVKMKEKGDIPEGYSVSREKKERFSLILESASTNQTSMYLCASSLRGRSYEQYFGPGTRLTVT.

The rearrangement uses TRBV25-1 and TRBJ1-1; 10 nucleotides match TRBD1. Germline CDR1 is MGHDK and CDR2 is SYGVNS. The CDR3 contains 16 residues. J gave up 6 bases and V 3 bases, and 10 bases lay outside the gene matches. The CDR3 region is CASSDPGQGGGAEAFF. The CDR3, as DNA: TGTGCCAGCAGTGACCCAGGACAGGGGGGAGGCGCTGAAGCTTTCTTT.

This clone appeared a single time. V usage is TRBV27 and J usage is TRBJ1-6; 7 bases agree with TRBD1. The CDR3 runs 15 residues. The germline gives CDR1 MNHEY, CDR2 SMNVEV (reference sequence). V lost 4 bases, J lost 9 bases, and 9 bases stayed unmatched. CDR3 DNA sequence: TGTGCCAGCAGTTCGGGATGGGACAGTAGTTCACCCCTCCACTTT. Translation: CASSSGWDSSSPLHF.

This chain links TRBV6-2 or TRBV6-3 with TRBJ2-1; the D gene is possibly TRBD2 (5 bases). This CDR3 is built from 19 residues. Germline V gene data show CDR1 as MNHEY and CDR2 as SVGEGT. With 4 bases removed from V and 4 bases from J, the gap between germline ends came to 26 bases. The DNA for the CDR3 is TGTGCCAGCAGTTTGTTCTGGCGGGCGAACCCATTGGGGTACAATGAGCAGTTCTTC. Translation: CASSLFWRANPLGYNEQFF.